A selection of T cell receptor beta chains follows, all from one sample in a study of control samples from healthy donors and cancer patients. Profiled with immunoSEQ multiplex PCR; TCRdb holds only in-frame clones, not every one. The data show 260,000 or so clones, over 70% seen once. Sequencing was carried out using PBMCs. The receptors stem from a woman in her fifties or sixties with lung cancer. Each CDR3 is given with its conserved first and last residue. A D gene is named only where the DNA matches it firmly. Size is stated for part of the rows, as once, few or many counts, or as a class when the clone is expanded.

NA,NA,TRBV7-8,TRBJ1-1,CASSLKIGTITEAFF,TGTGCCAGCAGCCTAAAGATCGGGACAATCACTGAAGCTTTCTTT
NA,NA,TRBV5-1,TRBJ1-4,CASSLTLNEKLFF,TGCGCCAGCAGCTTGACCTTAAATGAAAAACTGTTTTTT
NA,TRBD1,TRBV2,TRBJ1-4,CASRRGQGDTNEKLFF,TGTGCCAGCAGGCGCGGACAGGGCGATACTAATGAAAAACTGTTTTTT
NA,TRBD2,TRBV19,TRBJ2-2,CASSSGGGPGELFF,TGTGCCAGTAGTAGCGGGGGGGGCCCCGGGGAGCTGTTTTTT
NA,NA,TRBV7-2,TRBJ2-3,CASSLSRATDTQYF,TGTGCCAGCAGCTTAAGTCGGGCGACAGATACGCAGTATTTT
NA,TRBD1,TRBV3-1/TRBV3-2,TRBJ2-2,CASSPHRGDTGELFF,TGTGCCAGCAGTCCCCACAGGGGGGACACCGGGGAGCTGTTTTTT
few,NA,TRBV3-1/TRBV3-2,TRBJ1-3,CASSQQISGNTIYF,TGTGCCAGCAGCCAACAGATCTCTGGAAACACCATATATTTT
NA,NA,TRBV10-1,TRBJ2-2,CASRQGSNTGELFF,TGCGCCAGCAGACAAGGGTCGAACACCGGGGAGCTGTTTTTT
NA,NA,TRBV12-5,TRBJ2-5,CASGSHRDTQNPGVETQYF,TGTGCTAGTGGTTCGCACAGGGATACCCAGAATCCGGGGGTTGAGACCCAGTACTTC
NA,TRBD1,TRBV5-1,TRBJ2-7,CASSLVTGVLSYEQYF,TGCGCCAGCAGCTTGGTAACAGGGGTGCTTAGCTACGAGCAGTACTTC
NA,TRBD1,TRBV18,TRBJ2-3,CASSPPTGGANTDTQYF,TGTGCCAGCTCACCACCCACAGGGGGCGCGAACACAGATACGCAGTATTTT
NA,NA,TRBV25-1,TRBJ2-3,CASPPDSSTDTQYF,TGTGCCAGCCCCCCCGACAGCTCAACAGATACGCAGTATTTT
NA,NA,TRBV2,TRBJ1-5,CASKVTRLSNQPQHF,TGTGCCAGCAAGGTGACCCGCCTAAGCAATCAGCCCCAGCATTTT
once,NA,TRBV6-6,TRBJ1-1,CASSTPQGDNTEAFF,TGTGCCAGCAGTACGCCTCAGGGAGATAACACTGAAGCTTTCTTT
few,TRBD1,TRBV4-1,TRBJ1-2,CASSLQSGGDRGYTF,TGCGCCAGCAGCCTTCAGTCAGGGGGCGACCGTGGCTACACCTTC
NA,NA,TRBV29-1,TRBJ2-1,CSVRRGSYNEQFF,TGCAGCGTGCGCAGGGGCTCCTACAATGAGCAGTTCTTC
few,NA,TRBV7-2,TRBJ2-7,CASSFGGSYEQYF,TGTGCCAGCAGCTTTGGGGGCTCCTACGAGCAGTACTTC
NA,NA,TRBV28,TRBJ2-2,CASRSGSGELFF,TGTGCCAGCAGGAGCGGTTCGGGGGAGCTGTTTTTT
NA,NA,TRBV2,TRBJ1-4,CASCLGLSGLFF,TGTGCCAGCTGCCTGGGCCTTTCGGGACTGTTTTTT
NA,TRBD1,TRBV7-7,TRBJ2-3,CASSRTGVTDTQYF,TGTGCCAGCAGCCGGACAGGCGTAACAGATACGCAGTATTTT
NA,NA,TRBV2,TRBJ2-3,CATMGPTDTQYF,TGTGCCACCATGGGCCCCACAGATACGCAGTATTTT
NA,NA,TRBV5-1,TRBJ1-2,CASSLLWEEDGYTF,TGCGCCAGCAGCTTGCTCTGGGAAGAGGATGGCTACACCTTC
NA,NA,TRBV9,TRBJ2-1,CASSVESGVLYNEQFF,TGTGCCAGCAGCGTAGAATCGGGGGTCCTTTACAATGAGCAGTTCTTC
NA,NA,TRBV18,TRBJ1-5,CASSRDQNQPQHF,TGTGCCAGCTCACGGGACCAGAATCAGCCCCAGCATTTT
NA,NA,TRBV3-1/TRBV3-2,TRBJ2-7,CASSAQSYEQYF,TGTGCCAGCAGCGCGCAGTCCTACGAGCAGTACTTC
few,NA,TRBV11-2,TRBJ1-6,CASSLDLGANSPLHF,TGTGCCAGCAGCTTAGATCTCGGGGCTAATTCACCCCTCCACTTT
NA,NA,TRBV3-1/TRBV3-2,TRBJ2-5,CASSIRDHETQYF,TGTGCCAGCAGCATCAGGGACCACGAGACCCAGTACTTC
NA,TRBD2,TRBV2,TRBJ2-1,CASSEGTSGRGNEQFF,TGTGCCAGCAGTGAAGGGACTAGCGGGAGGGGCAATGAGCAGTTCTTC
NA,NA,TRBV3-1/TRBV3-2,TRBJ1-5,CASSQSRVYSNQPQHF,TGTGCCAGCAGCCAATCTCGGGTGTATAGCAATCAGCCCCAGCATTTT
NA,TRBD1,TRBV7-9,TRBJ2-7,CASSPSTGGGYEQYF,TGTGCCAGCAGCCCATCGACAGGGGGTGGTTACGAGCAGTACTTC
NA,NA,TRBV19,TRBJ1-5,CASRGERHNSNQPQHF,TGTGCCAGTAGGGGCGAAAGGCATAATAGCAATCAGCCCCAGCATTTT
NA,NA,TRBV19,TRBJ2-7,CASSIPSYPYEQYF,TGTGCCAGTAGTATCCCCTCCTACCCCTACGAGCAGTACTTC
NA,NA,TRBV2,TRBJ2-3,CASSAQIRTDTQYF,TGTGCCAGCAGTGCCCAGATTCGCACAGATACGCAGTATTTT
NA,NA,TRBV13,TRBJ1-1,CASSLGQLNTEAFF,TGTGCCAGCAGCTTGGGGCAGCTGAACACTGAAGCTTTCTTT
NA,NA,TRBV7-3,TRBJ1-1,CASSLGVVSEAFF,TGTGCCAGCAGCTTAGGGGTTGTCTCTGAAGCTTTCTTT
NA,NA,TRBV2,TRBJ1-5,CASSQGFNQPQHF,TGTGCCAGCTCCCAGGGATTCAATCAGCCCCAGCATTTT
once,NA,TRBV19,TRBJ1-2,CASSIVQGSVYGYTF,TGTGCCAGTAGTATAGTTCAGGGGTCGGTCTATGGCTACACCTTC
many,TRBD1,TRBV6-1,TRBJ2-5,CASSERTGNETQYF,TGTGCCAGCAGTGAAAGGACAGGGAATGAGACCCAGTACTTC
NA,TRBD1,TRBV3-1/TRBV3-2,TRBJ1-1,CASSRDRGPAEAFF,TGTGCCAGCAGCCGGGACAGGGGTCCTGCTGAAGCTTTCTTT
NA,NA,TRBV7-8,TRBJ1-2,CASSLEGRVRGYTF,TGTGCCAGCAGCTTAGAGGGCAGGGTCCGCGGCTACACCTTC
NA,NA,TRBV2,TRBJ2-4,CASSEGGAKNIQYF,TGTGCCAGCAGTGAAGGGGGGGCCAAAAACATTCAGTACTTC
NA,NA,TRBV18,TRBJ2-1,CASSPRKESYNEQFF,TGTGCCAGCTCACCACGAAAGGAGTCCTACAATGAGCAGTTCTTC
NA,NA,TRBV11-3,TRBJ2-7,CASSDYPSYEQYF,TGTGCCAGCAGTGACTACCCCTCCTACGAGCAGTACTTC
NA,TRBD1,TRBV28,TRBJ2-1,CASTLGQGRNEQFF,TGTGCCAGCACCCTGGGACAGGGGAGAAATGAGCAGTTCTTC
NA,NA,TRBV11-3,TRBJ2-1,CASTKGIGDNEQFF,TGTGCCAGCACCAAAGGGATAGGGGACAATGAGCAGTTCTTC
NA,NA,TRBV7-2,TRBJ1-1,CASSTRGQNTEAFF,TGTGCCAGCAGCACAAGAGGACAGAACACTGAAGCTTTCTTT
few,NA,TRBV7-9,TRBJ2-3,CASMSSGRTDTQYF,TGTGCCAGCATGTCGTCAGGGCGCACAGATACGCAGTATTTT
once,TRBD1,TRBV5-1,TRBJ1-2,CASSFDRGNYGYTF,TGCGCCAGCAGCTTTGACAGGGGAAACTATGGCTACACCTTC
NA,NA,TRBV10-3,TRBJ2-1,CAIQRSSYNEQFF,TGTGCCATCCAACGGAGCTCCTACAATGAGCAGTTCTTC
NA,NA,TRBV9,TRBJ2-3,CASNGRLFSDTQYF,TGTGCCAGCAACGGCCGGCTTTTTAGCGATACGCAGTATTTT
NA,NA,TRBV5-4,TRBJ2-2,CASSLFSGVAGELFF,TGTGCCAGCAGCTTGTTTTCCGGGGTTGCCGGGGAGCTGTTTTTT
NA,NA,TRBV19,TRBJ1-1,CASRRWNTEAFF,TGTGCCAGCCGACGTTGGAACACTGAAGCTTTCTTT
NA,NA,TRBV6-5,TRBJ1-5,CASTIKPGSVQPQHF,TGTGCCAGCACTATAAAACCAGGGTCTGTTCAGCCCCAGCATTTT